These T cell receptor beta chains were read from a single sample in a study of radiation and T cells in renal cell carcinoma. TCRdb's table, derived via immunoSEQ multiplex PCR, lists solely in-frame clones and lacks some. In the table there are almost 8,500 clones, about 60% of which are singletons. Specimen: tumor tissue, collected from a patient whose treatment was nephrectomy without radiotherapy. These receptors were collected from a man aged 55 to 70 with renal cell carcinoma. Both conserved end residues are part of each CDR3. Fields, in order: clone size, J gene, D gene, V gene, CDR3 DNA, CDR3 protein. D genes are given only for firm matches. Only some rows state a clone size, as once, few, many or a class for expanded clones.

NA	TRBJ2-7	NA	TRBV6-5	TGTGCCAGCAGTAACCGAGGGAACGAGCAGTACTTC	CASSNRGNEQYF
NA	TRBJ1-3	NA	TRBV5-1	TGCGCCAGCAGCTTGGAGCTCGGAAACACCATATATTTT	CASSLELGNTIYF
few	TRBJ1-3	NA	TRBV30	TGTGCCTGGAGTGGGTACACCCACTCTGGAAACACCATATATTTT	CAWSGYTHSGNTIYF
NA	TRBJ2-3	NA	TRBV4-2	TGTGCCAGCAGCCAAGGGACTCCAGGATACGCAGATACGCAGTATTTT	CASSQGTPGYADTQYF
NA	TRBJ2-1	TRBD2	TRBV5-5	TGTGCCAGCACACCTCGACTAGCGGCCTACAATGAGCAGTTCTTC	CASTPRLAAYNEQFF
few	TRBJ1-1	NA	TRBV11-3	TGTGCCAGCAGCTCCCCGGGACAACCGAACACTGAAGCTTTCTTT	CASSSPGQPNTEAFF
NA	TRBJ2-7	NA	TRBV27	TGTGCCAGCACCTCGGGGTCCTTATTCTACGAGCAGTACTTC	CASTSGSLFYEQYF
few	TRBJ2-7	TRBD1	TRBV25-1	TGTGCCAGCAGCCTTGGGACAGATGAGCAGTACTTC	CASSLGTDEQYF
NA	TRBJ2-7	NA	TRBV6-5	TGTGCCAGCACTTTCTCGCCCCGGGACACCCTACGTCGGAACTTC	CASTFSPRDTLRRNF
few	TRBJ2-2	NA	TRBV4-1	TGCGCCAGCAGACCGCGGGACGGAAACACCGGGGAGCTGTTTTTT	CASRPRDGNTGELFF
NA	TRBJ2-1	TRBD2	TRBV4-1	TGCGCCAGCAGCCAAGATTCCGGACTAGCGGGAGTTGAGCAGTTCTTC	CASSQDSGLAGVEQFF
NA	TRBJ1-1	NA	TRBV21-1	TGTGCCAGCAGAAATTCCTTAGACACAATTCGCACTGAAGCTTTCTTT	CASRNSLDTIRTEAFF
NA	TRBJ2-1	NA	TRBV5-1	TGCGCCAGCCGCTCGGGAGCTTTAAGTGTCAATGAGCAGTTCTTC	CASRSGALSVNEQFF
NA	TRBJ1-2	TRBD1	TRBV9	TGTGCCAGCAGCGTAGCCGACGGACAGGGGGCAGAGGGCTACACCTTC	CASSVADGQGAEGYTF
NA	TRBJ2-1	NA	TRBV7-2	TGTGCCAGCAGCTTAGAATTCGGAGAATTCTCCTACAATGAGCAGTTCTTC	CASSLEFGEFSYNEQFF
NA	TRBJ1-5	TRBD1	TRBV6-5	TGTGCCAGCAGTTCAACCGGGACAGGGGGTAAGCCCCAGCATTTT	CASSSTGTGGKPQHF
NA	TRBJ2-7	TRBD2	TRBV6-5	TGTGCCAGCAGTTACTTTGCGGGAGGGGCCTACGAGCAGTACTTC	CASSYFAGGAYEQYF
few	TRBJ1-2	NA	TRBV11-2	TGTGCCAGCAGCTTAGATGTCGGTTACCTCTATGGCTACACCTTC	CASSLDVGYLYGYTF
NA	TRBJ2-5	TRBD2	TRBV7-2	TGTGCCAGCAGCTCCCTAGCGGGAGGGACCGAGACCCAGTACTTC	CASSSLAGGTETQYF
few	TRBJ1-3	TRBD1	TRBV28	TGTGCCAGCAGTCTCTTGGGACAGGGAGCTTCTGGAAACACCATATATTTT	CASSLLGQGASGNTIYF
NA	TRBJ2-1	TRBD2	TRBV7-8	TGTGCCAGCAGCCCTACCCGGGGGGGCAACTACAATGAGCAGTTCTTC	CASSPTRGGNYNEQFF
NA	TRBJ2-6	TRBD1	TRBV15	TGTGCCACCAGCGGGACAGGGGGTAGTTACTCTGGGGCCAACGTCCTGACTTTC	CATSGTGGSYSGANVLTF